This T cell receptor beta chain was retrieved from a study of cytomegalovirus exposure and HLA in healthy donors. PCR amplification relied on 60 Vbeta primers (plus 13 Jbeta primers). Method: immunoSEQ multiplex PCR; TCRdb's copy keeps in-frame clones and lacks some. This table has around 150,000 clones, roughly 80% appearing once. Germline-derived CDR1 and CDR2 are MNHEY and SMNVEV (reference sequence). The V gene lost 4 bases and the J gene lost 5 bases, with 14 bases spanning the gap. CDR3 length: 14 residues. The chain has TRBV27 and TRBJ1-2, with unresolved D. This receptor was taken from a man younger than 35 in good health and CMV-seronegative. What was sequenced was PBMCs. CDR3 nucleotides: TGTGCCAGCAGTTCAATGCCCGGGATTTATGGCTACACCTTC. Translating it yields CASSSMPGIYGYTF.